This T cell receptor beta chain was sequenced for a study of blood T cell repertoires in COVID-19. Germline V gene data show CDR1 as ENHRY and CDR2 as SYGVKD. V lost 4 bases and J 5 bases, leaving 15 bases between the germline ends. This CDR3 contains 15 residues. The assay was immunoSEQ multiplex PCR, and TCRdb's table has in-frame clones only and misses some. Of approximately 250,000 clones detected, 75% to 90% appear once; the ten largest clones hold around 7.8%. V usage is TRBV10-3 and J usage is TRBJ2-1; D might be TRBD2 (6 bases). Sequenced: peripheral blood. This clonotype was obtained from a human donor in a cohort sampled during active COVID-19. The CDR3 nucleotides read TGTGCCATCAGTGGGAGGGAGCTGGGCCACAATGAGCAGTTCTTC. This encodes CAISGRELGHNEQFF.